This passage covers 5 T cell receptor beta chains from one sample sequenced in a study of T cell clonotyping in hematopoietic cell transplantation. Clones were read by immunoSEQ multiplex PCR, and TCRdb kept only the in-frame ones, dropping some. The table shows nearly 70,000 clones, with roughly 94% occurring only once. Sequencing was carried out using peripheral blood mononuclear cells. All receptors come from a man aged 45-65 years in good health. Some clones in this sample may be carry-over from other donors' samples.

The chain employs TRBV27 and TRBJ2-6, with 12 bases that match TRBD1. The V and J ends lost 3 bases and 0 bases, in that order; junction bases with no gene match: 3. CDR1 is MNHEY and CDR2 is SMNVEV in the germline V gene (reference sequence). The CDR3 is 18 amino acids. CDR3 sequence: CASSFWDRGRSGANVLTF. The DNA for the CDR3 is TGTGCCAGCAGTTTCTGGGACAGGGGGCGCTCTGGGGCCAACGTCCTGACTTTC.

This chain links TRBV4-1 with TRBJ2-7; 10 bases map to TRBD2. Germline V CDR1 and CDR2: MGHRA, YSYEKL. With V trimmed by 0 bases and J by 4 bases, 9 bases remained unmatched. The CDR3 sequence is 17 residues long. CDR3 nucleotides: TGCGCCAGCAGCCAAGAGGGGCTAGCGGGAGTTGGGTACGAGCAGTACTTC. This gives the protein CASSQEGLAGVGYEQYF.

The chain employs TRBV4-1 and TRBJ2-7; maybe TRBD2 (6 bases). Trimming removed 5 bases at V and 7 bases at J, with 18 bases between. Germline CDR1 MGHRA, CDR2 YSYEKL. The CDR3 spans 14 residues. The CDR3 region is CASSVGSGALEQYF. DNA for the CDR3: TGCGCCAGCAGCGTGGGTAGCGGAGCCCTAGAGCAGTACTTC.

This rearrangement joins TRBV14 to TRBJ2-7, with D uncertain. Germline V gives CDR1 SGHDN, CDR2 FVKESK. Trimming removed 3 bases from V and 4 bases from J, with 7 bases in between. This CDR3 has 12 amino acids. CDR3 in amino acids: CASSQTVYEQYF. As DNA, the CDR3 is TGTGCCAGCAGCCAGACCGTATACGAGCAGTACTTC.

The CDR3 loop is CASSEGMGPDTQYF. CDR3 coding DNA: TGTGCCAGCAGCGAGGGAATGGGACCAGATACGCAGTATTTT. V and J are TRBV9 and TRBJ2-3, with D perhaps being TRBD1 or TRBD2 (5 bases each). The CDR3 is 14 amino acids. The V gene lost 3 bases and the J gene lost 4 bases, with 12 bases spanning the gap. CDR1 is SGDLS, CDR2 YYNGEE, per germline.